This T cell receptor beta chain was identified in a study of control samples from healthy donors and cancer patients. The data were produced by immunoSEQ multiplex PCR, yet TCRdb's version contains in-frame clones alone and is incomplete. The repertoire has roughly 79,000 clones, more than 80% of them found once; the top ten carry roughly 15%. With V trimmed by 2 bases and J by 0 bases, 7 bases remained unmatched. The CDR3 is 17 amino acids. Germline V CDR1 and CDR2: SGHNT, YENEEA. Sequenced: blood. The TCR originated in a man aged 45 to 65 in good health. The chain links TRBV11-3 to TRBJ2-3, with 8 bases matching TRBD1. This CDR3 is CASSLQGASSSTDTQYF. The CDR3 DNA follows: TGTGCCAGCAGCTTACAGGGGGCCTCATCTAGCACAGATACGCAGTATTTT. The whole variable domain, remainder taken from reference TRBV11-3 and TRBJ2-3, is EAGVVQSPRYKIIEKKQPVAFWCNPISGHNTLYWYLQNLGQGPELLIRYENEEAVDDSQLPKDRFSAERLKGVDSTLKIQPAELGDSAVYLCASSLQGASSSTDTQYFGPGTRLTVL.